This is a list of T cell receptor beta chains from one sample in a study of patients and donors after allogeneic stem cell transplantation. Each CDR3 protein is one row after TCRdb ran MiXCR on the RT-PCR reads. The sample includes roughly 940,000 distinct CDR3 sequences, roughly 18% of them seen just once. The sample comprised blood, either unsorted or a sorted T cell fraction (not recorded which). The receptors were sampled from a human donor who was either an allogeneic HSCT recipient or a stem cell or donor lymphocyte infusion donor (not recorded which). It is not recorded whose cells these are; they may come from a transplant donor. CDR3s include the opening cysteine and the closing phenylalanine or tryptophan. The D gene is left open where the match is weak. Some rows have no size entry. The others give once, few or many, or a class for an expanded clone.

TRBV6-5	.	TRBJ2-3	.	CASSYGATTRSTDTQYF	TGTGCCAGCAGTTACGGGGCGACCACACGAAGCACAGATACGCAGTATTTT
TRBV11-1	.	TRBJ2-1	few	CASSLGVLVGSLRDPYNEQFF	TGTGCCAGCAGCTTAGGGGTACTAGTCGGATCCCTTCGGGACCCTTACAATGAGCAGTTCTTC
TRBV11-2	.	TRBJ2-1	few	CASSPSSGHNEQFF	TGTGCCAGCAGCCCCTCATCCGGTCACAATGAGCAGTTCTTC
TRBV24-1	TRBD2	TRBJ2-1	.	CATSLAGNNEQFF	TGTGCCACTTCCCTAGCGGGGAACAATGAGCAGTTCTTC
TRBV20-1	.	TRBJ1-5	many	CSVLRGDNQPQHF	TGCAGTGTTTTGAGGGGGGACAATCAGCCCCAGCATTTT
TRBV29-1	.	TRBJ2-7	.	CSVSLFILPGRYYEQYF	TGCAGCGTTTCCCTGTTTATCCTGCCGGGGAGGTACTACGAGCAGTACTTC
TRBV11-3	TRBD2	TRBJ2-2	.	CACGLAGNGELFF	TGTGCCTGTGGACTAGCGGGAAATGGGGAGCTGTTTTTT
TRBV20-1	TRBD2	TRBJ2-3	.	CSARDPVGLGRGPDTQYF	TGCAGTGCTAGAGATCCAGTGGGACTAGGCCGGGGGCCAGATACGCAGTATTTT
TRBV20-1	.	TRBJ1-1	.	CSAREATVIHPEAFF	TGCAGTGCTAGAGAGGCGACAGTCATTCATCCTGAAGCTTTCTTT
TRBV6-2/TRBV6-3	TRBD2	TRBJ2-3	few	CASSSRRGGIDTQYF	TGTGCCAGCAGTTCTCGGCGGGGGGGCATCGATACGCAGTATTTT
TRBV5-1	TRBD2	TRBJ2-1	.	CASSLLAGVRDEQFF	TGCGCCAGCAGTTTACTAGCGGGAGTTAGGGATGAGCAGTTCTTC
TRBV18	.	TRBJ2-7	few	CASSPFVGGYEQYF	TGTGCCAGCTCACCATTTGTGGGGGGCTACGAGCAGTACTTC
TRBV10-3	TRBD1	TRBJ1-5	few	CAIRGQGDQPQHF	TGTGCCATCAGAGGACAGGGGGATCAGCCCCAGCATTTT
TRBV15	TRBD1	TRBJ2-1	few	CATSGTGGANEQFF	TGTGCCACCAGCGGGACAGGGGGCGCGAATGAGCAGTTCTTC
TRBV5-1	.	TRBJ1-1	many	CASSRDNTEAFF	TGCGCCAGCAGCCGTGATAACACTGAAGCTTTCTTT
TRBV27	TRBD2	TRBJ2-7	.	CASSFSGRDYEQYF	TGTGCCAGCAGTTTTAGCGGGAGAGATTACGAGCAGTACTTC
TRBV28	.	TRBJ2-3	.	CASSLVGSGTDTQYF	TGTGCCAGCAGTTTAGTCGGCTCGGGCACAGATACGCAGTATTTT
TRBV12-3/TRBV12-4	TRBD2	TRBJ2-5	many	CASSRLAGALRQETQYF	TGTGCCAGCAGCCGACTAGCGGGGGCCCTACGACAAGAGACCCAGTACTTC
TRBV18	TRBD2	TRBJ2-1	few	CASSPDPGLAGGLYEQFF	TGTGCCAGCTCACCCGACCCGGGACTAGCGGGAGGGCTCTATGAGCAGTTCTTC
TRBV7-2	.	TRBJ2-3	.	CASSLAPAVSTDTQYF	TGTGCCAGCAGCTTAGCCCCAGCGGTGAGCACAGATACGCAGTATTTT
TRBV24-1	.	TRBJ2-1	.	CATREGGNYNEQFF	TGTGCCACCCGAGAGGGGGGGAATTACAATGAGCAGTTCTTC
TRBV5-1	TRBD1	TRBJ2-2	.	CASSLTGTALATGELFF	TGCGCCAGCAGCCTGACAGGGACGGCTTTGGCCACCGGGGAGCTGTTTTTT
TRBV4-3	.	TRBJ2-7	.	CASSQDYPDSDLYEQYF	TGCGCCAGCAGCCAAGATTATCCGGACTCGGATCTCTACGAGCAGTACTTC
TRBV5-1	.	TRBJ1-4	.	CASRRIGNEKLFF	TGCGCCAGCAGGCGGATCGGTAATGAAAAACTGTTTTTT
TRBV6-2/TRBV6-3	.	TRBJ2-2	.	CASSSQLGDLMRANTGELFF	TGTGCCAGCAGTTCCCAGCTAGGGGACTTAATGAGAGCGAACACCGGGGAGCTGTTTTTT
TRBV27	.	TRBJ1-1	.	CASSLLGPGTEAFF	TGTGCCAGCAGTTTGTTGGGGCCGGGCACTGAAGCTTTCTTT
TRBV4-2	TRBD1	TRBJ1-2	.	CASSQVRTGTYGYTF	TGTGCCAGCAGCCAAGTCAGGACAGGGACCTATGGCTACACCTTC
TRBV9	TRBD1	TRBJ2-5	many	CASSPSPGQGKTQYF	TGTGCCAGCAGCCCATCCCCGGGACAGGGGAAGACCCAGTACTTC
TRBV6-1	.	TRBJ1-1	.	CATSWGDRAFF	TGTGCCACCTCGTGGGGGGATAGAGCTTTCTTT
TRBV29-1	.	TRBJ2-7	few	CSPKGVAEEQYF	TGCAGCCCAAAGGGGGTAGCGGAAGAGCAGTACTTC
TRBV25-1	.	TRBJ2-5	few	CASQIRGAPKYF	TGTGCCAGCCAAATAAGGGGCGCCCCCAAGTACTTC
TRBV12-3/TRBV12-4	.	TRBJ1-6	.	CASTWDMSSYNSPLHF	TGTGCCAGCACTTGGGACATGAGCTCCTATAATTCACCCCTCCACTTT
TRBV6-2/TRBV6-3	.	TRBJ2-2	.	CASSYLGPGELFF	TGTGCCAGCAGTTACTTAGGGCCCGGGGAGCTGTTTTTT
TRBV7-6	TRBD1	TRBJ1-3	few	CASSSDREPGNTIYF	TGTGCCAGCAGCTCGGACAGGGAGCCTGGAAACACCATATATTTT
TRBV4-1	.	TRBJ1-4	.	CASSQAGPALPPRATNEKLFF	TGCGCCAGCAGCCAAGCGGGGCCAGCCTTACCCCCCCGTGCAACTAATGAAAAACTGTTTTTT
TRBV7-9	.	TRBJ2-5	few	CASSLVLAPGETQYF	TGTGCCAGCAGCTTAGTCTTAGCACCTGGGGAGACCCAGTACTTC
TRBV7-2	.	TRBJ2-2	.	CASSLVGTGTGELFF	TGTGCCAGCAGCTTAGTGGGGACTGGCACCGGGGAGCTGTTTTTT
TRBV6-1	.	TRBJ2-1	few	CASTSPGAGARNEQFF	TGTGCCAGCACCAGTCCTGGGGCAGGGGCCAGGAATGAGCAGTTCTTC
TRBV3-1	.	TRBJ2-7	.	CASSPGGWNEQYF	TGTGCCAGCAGCCCGGGGGGCTGGAACGAGCAGTACTTC
TRBV20-1	TRBD2	TRBJ2-1	few	CSAPPTLLAGRPNEQFF	TGCAGTGCCCCACCTACGCTACTAGCGGGGCGGCCCAATGAGCAGTTCTTC
TRBV10-3	.	TRBJ1-4	many	CAIRDVDSEKLFF	TGTGCCATCAGGGACGTCGATAGTGAAAAACTGTTTTTT
TRBV4-2	TRBD2	TRBJ2-1	.	CASSLGTSGGLMTYNEQFF	TGTGCCAGCAGCCTAGGGACTAGCGGGGGGCTCATGACCTACAATGAGCAGTTCTTC
TRBV6-2/TRBV6-3	.	TRBJ1-2	.	CASSNPGQLNYGYTF	TGTGCCAGCAGTAACCCCGGACAGCTTAACTATGGCTACACCTTC
TRBV7-9	.	TRBJ2-5	.	CASSHKASGQETQYF	TGTGCCAGCAGCCACAAGGCGAGCGGCCAAGAGACCCAGTACTTC
TRBV20-1	TRBD1	TRBJ2-3	.	CSAREPTGASTDTQYF	TGCAGTGCTAGAGAACCCACAGGGGCCAGCACAGATACGCAGTATTTT
TRBV5-1	.	TRBJ2-5	.	CASSLEGASETQYF	TGCGCCAGCAGCTTGGAGGGCGCGTCCGAGACCCAGTACTTC
TRBV4-1	.	TRBJ2-7	few	CASSQDWDPGSYEQYF	TGCGCCAGCAGCCAAGACTGGGACCCAGGGTCCTACGAGCAGTACTTC
TRBV20-1	TRBD2	TRBJ2-2	.	CSARRGGAAGELFF	TGCAGTGCTAGACGGGGGGGAGCAGCCGGGGAGCTGTTTTTT
TRBV20-1	.	TRBJ1-5	.	CSARSRRGGGNQPQHF	TGCAGTGCTAGGTCCCGAAGGGGGGGGGGCAATCAGCCCCAGCATTTT
TRBV15	.	TRBJ2-2	.	CATAGTGELFF	TGTGCCACCGCCGGTACCGGGGAGCTGTTTTTT
TRBV7-8	TRBD2	TRBJ2-1	.	CASSLAKLAGGTNEQFF	TGTGCCAGCAGCTTAGCCAAATTAGCGGGAGGAACCAATGAGCAGTTCTTC
TRBV11-2	.	TRBJ1-2	.	CASSSRVTGYGYTF	TGTGCCAGCAGCTCCCGCGTGACCGGATATGGCTACACCTTC
TRBV12-3/TRBV12-4	TRBD1	TRBJ1-1	.	CASRPDRGTNTEAFF	TGTGCCAGCAGGCCAGACAGGGGAACGAACACTGAAGCTTTCTTT
TRBV6-2/TRBV6-3	.	TRBJ1-5	.	CASSYAEGTYSNQPQHF	TGTGCCAGCAGTTACGCGGAAGGGACCTATAGCAATCAGCCCCAGCATTTT
TRBV5-1	.	TRBJ1-5	.	CASSRVDSNQPQHF	TGCGCCAGCTCCCGGGTAGATAGCAATCAGCCCCAGCATTTT
TRBV12-3/TRBV12-4	.	TRBJ1-2	.	CASSPRTAGYTF	TGTGCCAGCAGTCCACGGACAGCTGGCTACACCTTC
TRBV29-1	.	TRBJ2-1	many	CSGLTGDSYNEQFF	TGCAGCGGCCTCACTGGTGACTCCTACAATGAGCAGTTCTTC
TRBV27	TRBD2	TRBJ2-1	few	CASSLFGEGLTQRDEQFF	TGTGCCAGCAGTTTATTCGGGGAGGGGTTGACTCAGCGGGATGAGCAGTTCTTC
TRBV12-3/TRBV12-4	TRBD2	TRBJ2-5	few	CASSPQASGRGETQYF	TGTGCCAGCAGCCCTCAGGCTAGCGGGAGGGGGGAGACCCAGTACTTC